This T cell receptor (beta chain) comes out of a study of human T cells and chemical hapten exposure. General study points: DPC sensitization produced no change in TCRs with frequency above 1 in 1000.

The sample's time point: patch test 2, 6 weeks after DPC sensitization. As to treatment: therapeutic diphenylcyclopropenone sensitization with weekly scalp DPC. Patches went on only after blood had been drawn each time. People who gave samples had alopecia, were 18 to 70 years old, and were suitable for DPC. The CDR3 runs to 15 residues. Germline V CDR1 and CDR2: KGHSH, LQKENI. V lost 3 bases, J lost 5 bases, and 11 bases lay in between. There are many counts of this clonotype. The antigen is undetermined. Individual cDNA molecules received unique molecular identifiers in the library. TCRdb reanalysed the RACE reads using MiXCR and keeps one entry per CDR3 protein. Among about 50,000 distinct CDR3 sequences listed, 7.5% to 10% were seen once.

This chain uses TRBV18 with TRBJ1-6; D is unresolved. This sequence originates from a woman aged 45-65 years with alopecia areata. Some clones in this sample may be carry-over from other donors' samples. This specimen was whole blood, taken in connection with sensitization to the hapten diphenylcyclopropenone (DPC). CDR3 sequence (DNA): TGTGCCAGCTCACCCCCGTTGGTCAATAATTCACCCCTCCACTTT. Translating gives CASSPPLVNNSPLHF. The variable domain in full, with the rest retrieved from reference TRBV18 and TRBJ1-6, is NAGVMQNPRHLVRRRGQEARLRCSPMKGHSHVYWYRQLPEEGLKFMVYLQKENIIDESGMPKERFSAEFPKEGPSILRIQQVVRGDSAAYFCASSPPLVNNSPLHFGNGTRLTVT.